One and the same sample provided the 17 T cell receptor beta chains below, sequenced in a study of early T cells in non-severe SARS-CoV-2 infection. TCRdb ran MiXCR on the 5' RACE reads and lists one entry per CDR3 protein. The sample has 37,000 or so distinct CDR3 sequences, 5.8% seen once. The sequenced sample was whole blood. The receptors were gathered from an adult who was a healthcare worker with PCR-confirmed SARS-CoV-2 infection or an uninfected control (not recorded which).

This clonotype was picked up a small number of times. The rearrangement joins TRBV19 to TRBJ2-1; 10 bases match TRBD1. The CDR3 is 15 amino acids. V lost 3 bases and J lost 10; bases outside the gene matches: 9. CDR1 and CDR2 from the germline V gene are LNHDA and SQIVND (reference sequence). The CDR3 sequence is CASSITGQGGKEQFF. CDR3 DNA sequence: TGTGCCAGTAGTATCACTGGACAGGGGGGGAAGGAGCAGTTCTTC.

This clonotype was counted ten times or more. DNA of the CDR3: TGTGCCAGCAGCTCAGCGGGCGCCTACAATGAGCAGTTCTTC. The encoded protein is CASSSAGAYNEQFF. The genes are TRBV7-9 and TRBJ2-1; D possibly corresponds to TRBD2 (6 bases). The CDR3 has 14 residues. V was shortened by 4 bases and J by 2 bases, with 9 bases between the two germline ends. From germline, CDR1 is SEHNR and CDR2 FQNEAQ (reference sequence).

This clonotype was detected ten times or more. The chain combines TRBV6-4 with TRBJ2-3; 10 bases line up with TRBD1. CDR1 and CDR2 from the germline V gene are MRHNA and SNTAGT. Trimming took 5 bases from V and 4 from J; bases not matched to a gene: 3. This CDR3 region has 14 residues. The CDR3 spells CASSPGQGADTQYF. In DNA form, the CDR3 reads TGTGCCAGCAGTCCCGGACAGGGGGCAGATACGCAGTATTTT.

This clonotype was counted ten times or more. This chain links TRBV5-4 with TRBJ2-1; perhaps TRBD2 as D (7 bases). This CDR3 is built from 16 residues. From germline, CDR1 is SGHNT and CDR2 YYREEE (reference sequence). Trimming removed 6 bases at V and 0 bases at J, with 16 bases between. In DNA form, the CDR3 reads TGTGCCAGCAAAACGGGGGGCCAGAGCTCCTACAATGAGCAGTTCTTC. Protein: CASKTGGQSSYNEQFF.

The rearrangement joins TRBV29-1 to TRBJ1-1; 10 bases match TRBD1. The CDR3 sequence is 13 residues long. The trim removed 6 bases at V and 4 bases at J, leaving 5 bases unmatched. The V gene's germline CDR1 is SQVTM and CDR2 ANQGSEA. CDR3 residues: CSVGGQGGTEAFF. Written as DNA, the CDR3 is TGCAGCGTGGGCGGACAGGGGGGCACTGAAGCTTTCTTT. The complete variable domain, with remaining parts taken from reference TRBV29-1 and TRBJ1-1, reads SAVISQKPSRDICQRGTSLTIQCQVDSQVTMMFWYRQQPGQSLTLIATANQGSEATYESGFVIDKFPISRPNLTFSTLTVSNMSPEDSSIYLCSVGGQGGTEAFFGQGTRLTVV.

Many counts were recorded for this clonotype. This chain uses TRBV10-3 with TRBJ2-3, with 12 nucleotides matching TRBD2. CDR3 length: 16 residues. In germline, CDR1 is ENHRY, CDR2 SYGVKD. Trimming removed 0 bases from V and 3 bases from J; junction bases left unmatched: 1. In DNA, the CDR3 is TGTGCCATCAGTGAGTCTCTAGCGGGGGGGACAGATACGCAGTATTTT. Amino acid sequence: CAISESLAGGTDTQYF.

This clonotype was counted a few times. The chain employs TRBV6-1 and TRBJ2-3, with D tentatively TRBD2 (5 bases). V dropped 2 bases and J dropped 0 bases, with 12 bases sitting between them. Per the germline V gene, CDR1 is MNHNS and CDR2 is SASEGT. CDR3 length: 16 amino acids. Written as DNA, the CDR3 is TGTGCCAGCAGTGAACGGAGGAGAGCTAGCACAGATACGCAGTATTTT. The encoded protein is CASSERRRASTDTQYF.

The V gene is TRBV20-1, the J gene TRBJ2-5, with D uncertain. Germline assignment: CDR1 DFQATT and CDR2 SNEGSKA (reference sequence). V lost 3 bases and J lost 3, with 5 bases in between. CDR3 size: 11 residues. The CDR3 reads CSASWEETQYF. The DNA of the CDR3 is TGCAGTGCTAGTTGGGAAGAGACCCAGTACTTC.

This clonotype was recorded many times. The V and J genes are TRBV5-1 and TRBJ2-7; 7 bases fit TRBD1. The CDR3 extends over 15 amino acids. Losses at the gene ends were 1 base for V and 7 bases for J; bases not matched to a gene: 11. CDR1 SGHRS and CDR2 YFSETQ come from the germline V gene. CDR3 sequence reads: CASSLTGTASWEQYF. The CDR3 region has the DNA TGCGCCAGCAGCTTGACCGGGACAGCGTCCTGGGAGCAGTACTTC. Together with reference TRBV5-1 and TRBJ2-7, the CDR3 gives the full variable domain: KAGVTQTPRYLIKTRGQQVTLSCSPISGHRSVSWYQQTPGQGLQFLFEYFSETQRNKGNFPGRFSGRQFSNSRSEMNVSTLELGDSALYLCASSLTGTASWEQYFGPGTRLTVT.

In its sample, this clonotype was seen many times. The rearrangement uses TRBV7-2 and TRBJ2-1, with 11 bases identical to TRBD1. Per the germline V gene, CDR1 is SGHTA and CDR2 is FQGNSA. The CDR3 has 16 amino acids. The trim removed 4 bases at V and 8 bases at J, leaving 10 bases unmatched. CDR3 sequence (DNA): TGTGCCAGCAGCTGGGCCCGGGACAGGGGGAGGGATGAGCAGTTCTTC. Translating it yields CASSWARDRGRDEQFF.

This clonotype was recorded a few times. The chain is built from TRBV6-1 and TRBJ2-6, with D possibly TRBD1 on 6 matching bases. With 0 bases removed from V and 1 base from J, the gap between germline ends came to 13 bases. The CDR3 is 18 residues long. Germline V lookup: CDR1 MNHNS, CDR2 SASEGT. The CDR3: CASSEAWGRTSGANVLTF. Written as DNA, the CDR3 is TGTGCCAGCAGTGAAGCGTGGGGGCGCACGTCTGGGGCCAACGTCCTGACTTTC.

The rearrangement uses TRBV10-3 and TRBJ2-1, with 7 bases aligning to TRBD2. V dropped 3 bases and J dropped 8; count of bases not matched to a gene: 4. This CDR3 has 13 amino acids. CDR1 and CDR2 (germline): ENHRY, SYGVKD. CDR3 DNA sequence: TGTGCCATCAGTGAAAGCGGGAAGGATGAGCAGTTCTTC. Residues: CAISESGKDEQFF.

This clonotype was detected ten times or more. This rearrangement joins TRBV7-2 to TRBJ2-7; the match to TRBD2 covers 12 bases. The CDR3 runs 17 residues. V shed 2 bases and J 2 bases; nucleotides not matched to a gene: 7. The germline V gene encodes CDR1 SGHTA and CDR2 FQGNSA. CDR3 in amino acids: CASSLRRRLAGAYEQYF. CDR3 DNA sequence: TGTGCCAGCAGCTTAAGGAGGCGACTAGCGGGAGCCTACGAGCAGTACTTC.

This clonotype has ten or more counts. The chain recombines TRBV7-9 with TRBJ2-1, with TRBD2 as a possible D gene (6 bases). Between the trimmed V and J ends, which lost 4 bases and 6 bases, there was a span of 13 bases. The CDR3 extends over 14 amino acids. Looked up from germline, CDR1 is SEHNR and CDR2 is FQNEAQ (reference sequence). CDR3 loop: CASSYAGTSNEQFF. Here the CDR3 DNA reads TGTGCCAGCAGCTACGCCGGGACTTCCAATGAGCAGTTCTTC.

This clonotype has ten or more counts. This chain links TRBV20-1 with TRBJ2-5; perhaps TRBD1 as D (6 bases). There are 13 residues in the CDR3. Per germline, CDR1 DFQATT and CDR2 SNEGSKA (reference sequence). V was cut by 6 bases and J by 5 bases, with 16 bases left in between. This CDR3 reads CSALSRGWETQYF. CDR3 bases: TGCAGTGCACTCTCCAGGGGCTGGGAGACCCAGTACTTC.

The table lists this clonotype with many counts. The rearrangement links TRBV27 to TRBJ2-7, with D possibly TRBD2 on 5 matching bases. The CDR3 is made up of 14 amino acids. Germline CDR1 and CDR2: MNHEY and SMNVEV (reference sequence). The germline V and J ends were trimmed by 5 bases and 3 bases, with 14 bases remaining between them. The CDR3 nucleotides read TGTGCCAGCAGTCCCCCGGGATTCTACTACGAGCAGTACTTC. Translating it yields CASSPPGFYYEQYF.

This clonotype occurred many times. The chain has TRBV7-9 and TRBJ2-7, with 8 bases lining up with TRBD2. With V trimmed by 4 bases and J by 2 bases, 7 bases remained unmatched. The CDR3 is 15 residues long. Germline CDR1 reads SEHNR; CDR2 reads FQNEAQ (reference sequence). CDR3 sequence reads: CASSSPQRGPYEQYF. In DNA form, the CDR3 reads TGTGCCAGCAGCTCACCCCAGCGGGGGCCCTACGAGCAGTACTTC.